This TCR beta chain was identified in a study of patients and donors after allogeneic stem cell transplantation. There are 14 residues in the CDR3. Trimming pared 6 bases from V and 0 bases from J, leaving 9 bases between. CDR1 and CDR2 (germline): ENHRY, SYGVKD. TCRdb passed the RT-PCR reads through MiXCR, listing each CDR3 protein once. This table holds about a million distinct CDR3 sequences, over 15% found once. The rearrangement uses TRBV10-3 and TRBJ1-3; D not certain. Sequences were obtained from blood, either unsorted or a sorted T cell fraction (not recorded which). This clonotype was sampled from a human donor who was either an allogeneic HSCT recipient or a stem cell or donor lymphocyte infusion donor (not recorded which). It is not recorded whose cells these are; they may come from a transplant donor. CDR3 loop: CAISPQVSGNTIYF. The CDR3 region has the DNA TGTGCCATCAGCCCCCAAGTCTCTGGAAACACCATATATTTT.